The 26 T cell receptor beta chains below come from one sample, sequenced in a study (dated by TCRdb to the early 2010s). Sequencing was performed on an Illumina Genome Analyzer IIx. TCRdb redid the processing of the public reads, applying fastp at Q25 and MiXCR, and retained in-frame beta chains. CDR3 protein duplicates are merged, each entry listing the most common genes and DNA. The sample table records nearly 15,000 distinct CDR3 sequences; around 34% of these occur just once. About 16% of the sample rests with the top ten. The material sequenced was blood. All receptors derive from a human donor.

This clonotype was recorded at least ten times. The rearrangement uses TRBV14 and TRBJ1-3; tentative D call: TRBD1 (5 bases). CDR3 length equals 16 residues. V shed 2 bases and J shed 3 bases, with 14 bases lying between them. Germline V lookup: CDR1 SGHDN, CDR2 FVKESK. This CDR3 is CASSQLQDKFGNTIYF. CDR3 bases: TGTGCCAGCAGCCAATTACAGGACAAATTTGGAAACACCATATATTTT.

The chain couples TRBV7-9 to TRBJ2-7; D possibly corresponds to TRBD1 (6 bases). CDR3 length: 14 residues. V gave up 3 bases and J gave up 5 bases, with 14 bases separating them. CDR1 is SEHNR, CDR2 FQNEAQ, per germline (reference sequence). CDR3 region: CASSFQDSFNEQYF. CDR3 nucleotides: TGTGCCAGCAGCTTCCAGGACAGTTTCAACGAGCAGTACTTC. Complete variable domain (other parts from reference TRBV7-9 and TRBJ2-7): DTGVSQNPRHKITKRGQNVTFRCDPISEHNRLYWYRQTLGQGPEFLTYFQNEAQLEKSRLLSDRFSAERPKGSFSTLEIQRTEQGDSAMYLCASSFQDSFNEQYFGPGTRLTVT.

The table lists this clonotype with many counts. The CDR3 region is CASSLAAGGMMNTEAFF. CDR3 nucleotides: TGCGCCAGCAGCTTGGCGGCAGGGGGCATGATGAACACTGAAGCTTTCTTT. The chain carries TRBV5-1 and TRBJ1-1; TRBD1 agrees at 8 bases. CDR1 and CDR2 from the germline V gene are SGHRS and YFSETQ. The trim removed 0 bases at V and 0 bases at J, leaving 7 bases unmatched. The CDR3 is 17 residues long.

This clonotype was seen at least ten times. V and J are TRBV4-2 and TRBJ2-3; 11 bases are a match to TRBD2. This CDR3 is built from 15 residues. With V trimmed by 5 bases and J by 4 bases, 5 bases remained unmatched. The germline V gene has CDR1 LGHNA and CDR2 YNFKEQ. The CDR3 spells CASSTRLAGSDTQYF. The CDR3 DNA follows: TGTGCCAGCAGCACACGACTAGCGGGATCAGATACGCAGTATTTT.

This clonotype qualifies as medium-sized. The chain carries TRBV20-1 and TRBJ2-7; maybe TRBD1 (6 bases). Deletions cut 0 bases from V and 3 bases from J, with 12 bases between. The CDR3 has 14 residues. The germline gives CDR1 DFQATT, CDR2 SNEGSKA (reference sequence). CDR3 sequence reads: CSARDDGTYYEQYF. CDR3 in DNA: TGCAGTGCTAGAGATGACGGGACATACTACGAGCAGTACTTC.

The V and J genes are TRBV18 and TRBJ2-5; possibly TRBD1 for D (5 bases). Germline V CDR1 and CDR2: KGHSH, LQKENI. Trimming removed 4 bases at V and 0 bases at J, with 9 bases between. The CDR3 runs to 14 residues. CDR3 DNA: TGTGCCAGCTCACGGGGCCGTGACCAAGAGACCCAGTACTTC. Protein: CASSRGRDQETQYF.

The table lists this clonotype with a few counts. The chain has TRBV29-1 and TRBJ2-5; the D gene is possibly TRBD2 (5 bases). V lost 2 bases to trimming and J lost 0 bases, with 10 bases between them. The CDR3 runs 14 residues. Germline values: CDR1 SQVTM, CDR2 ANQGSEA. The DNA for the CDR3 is TGCAGCGTTGAAATCCCCGGGGACCAAGAGACCCAGTACTTC. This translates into CSVEIPGDQETQYF.

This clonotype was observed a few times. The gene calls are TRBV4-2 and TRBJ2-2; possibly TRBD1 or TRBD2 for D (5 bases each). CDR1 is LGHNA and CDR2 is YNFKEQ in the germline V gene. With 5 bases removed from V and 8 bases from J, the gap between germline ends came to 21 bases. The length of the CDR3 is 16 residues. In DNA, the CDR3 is TGTGCCAGCAGCTTCCGATCCGAGGGGCTGTGGGGGGAGCTGTTTTTT. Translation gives CASSFRSEGLWGELFF.

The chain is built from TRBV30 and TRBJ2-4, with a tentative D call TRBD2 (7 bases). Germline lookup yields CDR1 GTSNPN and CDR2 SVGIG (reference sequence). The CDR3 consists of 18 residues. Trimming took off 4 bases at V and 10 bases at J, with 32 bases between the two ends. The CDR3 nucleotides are TGTGCCTGGATCCCTTTCGGCCTCCTAGAGAGGGGGGGGCGGATTCAGTACTTC. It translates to CAWIPFGLLERGGRIQYF.

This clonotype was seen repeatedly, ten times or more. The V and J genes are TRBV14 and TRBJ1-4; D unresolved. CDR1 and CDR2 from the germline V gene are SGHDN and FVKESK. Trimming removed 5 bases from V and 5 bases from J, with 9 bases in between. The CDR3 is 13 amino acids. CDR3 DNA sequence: TGTGCCAGCAGCGTAGCACCAAATGAAAAACTGTTTTTT. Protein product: CASSVAPNEKLFF.

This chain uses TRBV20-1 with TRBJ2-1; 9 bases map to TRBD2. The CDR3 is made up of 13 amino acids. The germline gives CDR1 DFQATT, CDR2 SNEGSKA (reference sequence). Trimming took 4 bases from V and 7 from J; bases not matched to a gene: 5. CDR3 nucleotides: TGCAGTGCTACACCTAGCGGGACTAATGAGCAGTTCTTC. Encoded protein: CSATPSGTNEQFF.

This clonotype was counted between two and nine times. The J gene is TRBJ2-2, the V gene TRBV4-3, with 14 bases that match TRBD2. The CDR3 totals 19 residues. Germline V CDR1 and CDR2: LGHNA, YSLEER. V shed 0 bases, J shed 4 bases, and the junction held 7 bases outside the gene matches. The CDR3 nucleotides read TGCGCCAGCAGCCAAGATGGGACTAGCGGGAGCCGAAGCACCGGGGAGCTGTTTTTT. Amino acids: CASSQDGTSGSRSTGELFF.

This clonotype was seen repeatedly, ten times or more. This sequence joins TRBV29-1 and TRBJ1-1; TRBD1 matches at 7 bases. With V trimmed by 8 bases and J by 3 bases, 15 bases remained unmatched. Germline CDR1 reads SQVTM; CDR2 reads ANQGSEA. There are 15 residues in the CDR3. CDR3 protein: CSTRQGRSSDTEAFF. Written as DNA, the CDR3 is TGCAGCACCAGACAGGGCCGCTCTTCGGACACTGAAGCTTTCTTT.

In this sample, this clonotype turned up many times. The CDR3 sequence: CASSQAPGSSGELFF. In DNA, the CDR3 is TGTGCCAGCAGCCAAGCCCCCGGGTCCTCCGGGGAGCTGTTTTTT. The rearrangement joins TRBV4-2 to TRBJ2-2; no definite D call. The V end lost 1 base, the J end lost 6 bases, and 12 bases lay between the germline ends. This CDR3 has 15 residues. Looked up from germline, CDR1 is LGHNA and CDR2 is YNFKEQ.

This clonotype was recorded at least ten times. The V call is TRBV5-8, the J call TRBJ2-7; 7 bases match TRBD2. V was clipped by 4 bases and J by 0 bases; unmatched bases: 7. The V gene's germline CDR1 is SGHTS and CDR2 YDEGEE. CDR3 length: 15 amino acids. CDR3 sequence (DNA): TGTGCCAGCAGCGTTGAAGGCGGGAGCTCCTACGAGCAGTACTTC. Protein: CASSVEGGSSYEQYF.

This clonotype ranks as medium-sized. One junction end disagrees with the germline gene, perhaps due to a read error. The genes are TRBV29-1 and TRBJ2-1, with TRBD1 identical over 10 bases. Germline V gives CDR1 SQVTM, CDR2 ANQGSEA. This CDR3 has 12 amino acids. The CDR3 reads CSVEGTGDEQFF. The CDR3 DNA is TGCAGCGTCGAAGGGACAGGGGATGAGCAGTTCTTC.

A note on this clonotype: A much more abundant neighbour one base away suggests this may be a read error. The CDR3 reads CASSLGSAMVANVLTF. CDR3 in DNA: TGCGCCAGCAGCTTGGGAAGCGCTATGGTGGCCAACGTCCTGACTTTC. The J gene is TRBJ2-6, the V gene TRBV5-1, with unresolved D. Deletions cut 0 bases from V and 6 bases from J, with 13 bases between. Germline V lookup: CDR1 SGHRS, CDR2 YFSETQ. CDR3 length: 16 amino acids.

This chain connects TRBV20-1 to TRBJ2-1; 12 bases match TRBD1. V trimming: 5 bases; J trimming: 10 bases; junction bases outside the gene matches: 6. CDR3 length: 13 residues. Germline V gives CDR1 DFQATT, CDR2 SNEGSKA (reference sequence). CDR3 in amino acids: CSAGGQGAGEQFF. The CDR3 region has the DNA TGCAGTGCTGGGGGACAGGGGGCGGGAGAGCAGTTCTTC.

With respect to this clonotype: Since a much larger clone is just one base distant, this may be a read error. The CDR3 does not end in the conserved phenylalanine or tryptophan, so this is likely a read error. In DNA form, the CDR3 reads TGCAGTGCTCCGGGACTAGCACCCAGGAAAACCTACGAGCAGTACTTG. Its translation is CSAPGLAPRKTYEQYL. The chain carries TRBV20-1 and TRBJ2-7; the match to TRBD2 covers 9 bases. The CDR3 length is 16 residues. The V gene's germline CDR1 is DFQATT and CDR2 SNEGSKA (reference sequence). Trimming cost V 5 bases and J 2 bases; bases outside gene matches: 13.

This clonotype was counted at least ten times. Written as DNA, the CDR3 is TGCAGCGTTGGACAGGGGGGTGATACGCAGTATTTT. Translating it yields CSVGQGGDTQYF. The V call is TRBV29-1, the J call TRBJ2-3; TRBD1 matches 9 bases. The CDR3 spans 12 residues. Germline V gene sequence: CDR1 SQVTM, CDR2 ANQGSEA. V lost 4 bases and J lost 6; bases outside the gene matches: 2.

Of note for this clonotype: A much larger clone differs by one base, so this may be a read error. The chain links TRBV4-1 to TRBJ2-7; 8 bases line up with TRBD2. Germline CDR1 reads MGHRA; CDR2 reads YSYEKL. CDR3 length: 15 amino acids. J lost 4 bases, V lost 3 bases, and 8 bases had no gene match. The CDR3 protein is CASSHEGLADYEQYF. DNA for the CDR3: TGCGCCAGCAGCCATGAAGGACTAGCAGATTACGAGCAGTACTTC.

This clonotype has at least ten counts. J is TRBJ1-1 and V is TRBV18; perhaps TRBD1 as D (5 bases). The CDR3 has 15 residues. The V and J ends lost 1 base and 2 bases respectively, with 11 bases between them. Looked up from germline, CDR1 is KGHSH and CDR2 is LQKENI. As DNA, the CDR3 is TGTGCCAGCTCACCACGGGAGGGGATAAACACTGAAGCTTTCTTT. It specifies CASSPREGINTEAFF. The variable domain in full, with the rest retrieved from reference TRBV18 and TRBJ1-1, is NAGVMQNPRHLVRRRGQEARLRCSPMKGHSHVYWYRQLPEEGLKFMVYLQKENIIDESGMPKERFSAEFPKEGPSILRIQQVVRGDSAAYFCASSPREGINTEAFFGQGTRLTVV.

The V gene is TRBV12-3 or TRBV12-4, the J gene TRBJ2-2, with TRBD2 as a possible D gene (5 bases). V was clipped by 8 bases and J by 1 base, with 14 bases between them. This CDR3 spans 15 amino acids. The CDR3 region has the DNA TGTGCCAGCGTTGAGGGCGGAGTGAACACCGGGGAGCTGTTTTTT. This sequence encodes CASVEGGVNTGELFF.

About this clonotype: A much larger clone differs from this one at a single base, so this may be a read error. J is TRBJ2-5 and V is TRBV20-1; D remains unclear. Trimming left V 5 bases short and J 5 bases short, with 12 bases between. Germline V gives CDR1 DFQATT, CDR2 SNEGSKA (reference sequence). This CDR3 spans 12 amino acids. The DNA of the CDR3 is TGCAGTGCTCCCATAATCCGGGAGACCCAGTACTTC. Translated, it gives CSAPIIRETQYF.

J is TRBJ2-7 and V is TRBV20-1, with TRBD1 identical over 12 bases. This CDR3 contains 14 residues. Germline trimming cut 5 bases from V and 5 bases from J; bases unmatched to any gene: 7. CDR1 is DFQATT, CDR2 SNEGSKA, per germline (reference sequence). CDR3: CSAGGGTGGDEQYF. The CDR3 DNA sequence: TGCAGTGCTGGGGGTGGGACAGGGGGCGACGAGCAGTACTTC.

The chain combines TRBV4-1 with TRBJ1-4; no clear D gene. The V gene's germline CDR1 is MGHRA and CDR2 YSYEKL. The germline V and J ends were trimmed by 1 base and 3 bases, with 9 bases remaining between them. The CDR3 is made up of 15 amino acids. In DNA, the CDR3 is TGCGCCAGCAGCCAAGTTAAAGGGCCTAATGAAAAACTGTTTTTT. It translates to CASSQVKGPNEKLFF.